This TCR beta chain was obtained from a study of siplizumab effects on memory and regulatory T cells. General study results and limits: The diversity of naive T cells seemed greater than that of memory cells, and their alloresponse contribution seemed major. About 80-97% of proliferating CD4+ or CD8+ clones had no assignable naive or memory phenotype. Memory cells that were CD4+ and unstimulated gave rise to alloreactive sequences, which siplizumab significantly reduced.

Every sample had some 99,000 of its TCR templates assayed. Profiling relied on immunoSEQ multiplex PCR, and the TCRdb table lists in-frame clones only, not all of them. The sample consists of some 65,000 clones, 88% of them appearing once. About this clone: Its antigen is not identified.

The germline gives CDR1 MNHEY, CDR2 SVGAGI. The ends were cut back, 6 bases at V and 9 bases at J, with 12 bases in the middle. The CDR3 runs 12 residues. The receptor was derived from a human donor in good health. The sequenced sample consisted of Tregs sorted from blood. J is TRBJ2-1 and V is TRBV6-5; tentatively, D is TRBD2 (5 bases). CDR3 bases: TGTGCCAGCAGCCGACGGGGTTCTGAGCAGTTCTTC. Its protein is CASSRRGSEQFF.